Below are 24 T cell receptor beta chains sequenced from a single sample in a study of T cells in localized non-small cell lung cancer. Produced via immunoSEQ multiplex PCR; TCRdb's table is partial and in-frame only. The profile covers some 50,000 clones, with around 86% appearing a single time and approximately 15% taken by the ten largest. Sequences were derived from PBMCs, sampled before any cancer treatment. The receptors were sampled from a female donor with stage II lung adenocarcinoma.

Note on this clone: One end of the junction does not line up with germline, which may come from a read error. This chain joins TRBV28 and TRBJ1-1, with 12 bases that match TRBD1. The CDR3 runs to 15 residues. Germline-derived CDR1 and CDR2 are MDHEN and SYDVKM. CDR3 in amino acids: CAGSLGTGGRTEAFF. DNA of the CDR3: TGTGCCGGCAGTTTAGGGACAGGGGGCCGCACTGAAGCTTTCTTT. The full variable domain, completed using reference TRBV28 and TRBJ1-1, is DVKVTQSSRYLVKRTGEKVFLECVQDMDHENMFWYRQDPGLGLRLIYFSYDVKMKEKGDIPEGYSVSREKKERFSLILESASTNQTSMYLCAGSLGTGGRTEAFFGQGTRLTVV.

The chain couples TRBV25-1 to TRBJ2-1; D gene uncertain. Trimming stripped 4 bases from V and 4 bases from J, with 8 bases between. The CDR3 covers 13 residues. Germline V gives CDR1 MGHDK, CDR2 SYGVNS. The CDR3 DNA is TGTGCCAGCAGTGGGACGGAATACAATGAGCAGTTCTTC. This sequence encodes CASSGTEYNEQFF.

V usage is TRBV7-8 and J usage is TRBJ2-6; D ambiguous. CDR1 and CDR2 (germline): SGHVS, FQNEAQ. The CDR3 covers 17 residues. Trimming pared 4 bases from V and 5 bases from J, leaving 18 bases between. For the CDR3, the DNA is TGTGCCAGCAGCTCAGAAAACCCACAAAGTCGGGCCAACGTCCTGACTTTC. Translation gives CASSSENPQSRANVLTF.

The rearrangement links TRBV6-1 to TRBJ2-7; D remains unclear. This CDR3 region has 12 residues. CDR1 MNHNS and CDR2 SASEGT come from the germline V gene. V lost 7 bases to trimming and J lost 3 bases, with 10 bases between them. The CDR3 bases are TGTGCCAGCAAGTCGGCCAGCTACGAGCAGTACTTC. It encodes CASKSASYEQYF.

The chain links TRBV6-1 to TRBJ2-7, with 11 bases lining up with TRBD2. This CDR3 comprises 14 residues. Per the germline V gene, CDR1 is MNHNS and CDR2 is SASEGT. V lost 7 bases and J lost 2; bases outside the gene matches: 4. In DNA form, the CDR3 reads TGTGCCAGCATCCTACTAGCGGGGGCCTACGAGCAGTACTTC. Amino acid sequence: CASILLAGAYEQYF.

The chain employs TRBV5-1 and TRBJ1-2; D perhaps matches TRBD1 (6 bases). There are 13 residues in the CDR3. V gave up 4 bases and J gave up 6 bases, with 13 bases separating them. Germline CDR1 and CDR2: SGHRS and YFSETQ. The CDR3 is CASSLGGVDGYTF. CDR3 sequence (DNA): TGCGCCAGCAGCCTGGGGGGCGTCGATGGCTACACCTTC.

The V gene is TRBV6-5, the J gene TRBJ1-5; 7 bases map to TRBD1. Germline V gives CDR1 MNHEY, CDR2 SVGAGI. V lost 8 bases and J lost 4; bases outside the gene matches: 8. CDR3 length: 14 amino acids. The CDR3 protein is CASPQSGGNQPQHF. The CDR3 bases are TGTGCCAGCCCTCAATCAGGGGGGAATCAGCCCCAGCATTTT.

This chain connects TRBV6-5 to TRBJ1-1; perhaps TRBD1 as D (6 bases). Trimming shortened V by 5 bases and J by 1 base, and 11 bases separated the two germline ends. Germline V lookup: CDR1 MNHEY, CDR2 SVGAGI. The CDR3 is made up of 14 amino acids. CDR3 bases: TGTGCCAGCAGTCAGGGGATGTGGAACACTGAAGCTTTCTTT. Translating it yields CASSQGMWNTEAFF.

DNA of the CDR3: TGTGCCAGCACTGGACAAAGCGCAGGGAGGAATGGCTACACCTTC. Translated: CASTGQSAGRNGYTF. The chain links TRBV6-1 to TRBJ1-2; D is possibly TRBD1 (5 bases). The V gene lost 7 bases and the J gene lost 6 bases, with 21 bases spanning the gap. The germline gives CDR1 MNHNS, CDR2 SASEGT. CDR3 length equals 15 residues.

This rearrangement joins TRBV10-3 to TRBJ2-7; 9 positions match TRBD1. J gave up 3 bases and V 10 bases, and 10 bases lay outside the gene matches. In germline, CDR1 is ENHRY, CDR2 SYGVKD. CDR3 length: 14 amino acids. CDR3 bases: TGTGCCAGCTATTCCGGGACAGGGCTCTACGAGCAGTACTTC. This translates into CASYSGTGLYEQYF.

The chain recombines TRBV19 with TRBJ2-2; no definite D call. Germline V gene sequence: CDR1 LNHDA, CDR2 SQIVND (reference sequence). Trimming took off 8 bases at V and 0 bases at J, with 7 bases between the two ends. The CDR3 consists of 13 residues. As DNA, the CDR3 is TGTGCCAGTGCGTGGGCGAACACCGGGGAGCTGTTTTTT. Its translation is CASAWANTGELFF.

There are a few counts of this clone. This rearrangement joins TRBV10-3 to TRBJ1-2, with D unclear. This CDR3 contains 14 residues. CDR1 is ENHRY and CDR2 is SYGVKD in the germline V gene. Trimming left V 0 bases short and J 4 bases short, with 9 bases between. The CDR3 DNA reads as TGTGCCATCAGTGAGTCGATACCACCCTATGGCTACACCTTC. It encodes CAISESIPPYGYTF.

The chain's CDR3 is CASSLATRNTEAFF. The CDR3, as DNA: TGTGCCAGCAGCTTGGCCACGAGGAACACTGAAGCTTTCTTT. The V call is TRBV5-4, the J call TRBJ1-1; no definite D call. The CDR3 is 14 residues long. Per the germline V gene, CDR1 is SGHNT and CDR2 is YYREEE (reference sequence). Trimming pared 0 bases from V and 1 base from J, leaving 7 bases between.

The genes are TRBV27 and TRBJ1-2, with D possibly matching TRBD1 (5 bases). Germline CDR1 reads MNHEY; CDR2 reads SMNVEV (reference sequence). The CDR3 contains 14 residues. V shed 6 bases and J shed 6 bases, with 17 bases lying between them. In DNA, the CDR3 is TGTGCCAGCAGGGCCTTCAGGGAAGGGCATGGCTACACCTTC. It translates to CASRAFREGHGYTF.

CDR3 sequence: CASRVGDRKNTEAFF. For the CDR3, the DNA is TGCGCCAGCAGGGTGGGCGACAGGAAGAACACTGAAGCTTTCTTT. The chain is built from TRBV5-1 and TRBJ1-1, with D tentatively TRBD1 (6 bases). Germline V gene lookup returns CDR1 SGHRS and CDR2 YFSETQ. This CDR3 has 15 residues. V lost 5 bases and J 1 base, leaving 15 bases between the germline ends.

This clone was detected only once. The J gene is TRBJ1-6, the V gene TRBV5-1; D gene uncertain. Germline CDR1 SGHRS, CDR2 YFSETQ. Trimming removed 0 bases at V and 8 bases at J, with 6 bases between. The CDR3 runs 13 residues. The CDR3 nucleotides read TGCGCCAGCAGCTTGGCCCAGGATTCACCCCTCCACTTT. As protein: CASSLAQDSPLHF.

The rearrangement joins TRBV19 to TRBJ1-1, with a possible D match to TRBD1 (5 bases). Germline V gene lookup returns CDR1 LNHDA and CDR2 SQIVND (reference sequence). The CDR3 consists of 11 residues. V gave up 7 bases and J gave up 5 bases, with 8 bases separating them. This CDR3 reads CASTGRTEAFF. CDR3 bases: TGTGCCAGTACAGGGCGTACTGAAGCTTTCTTT.

This clone is judged medium-sized. The chain has TRBV19 and TRBJ1-4, with TRBD1 matching 7 bases. The CDR3 totals 14 residues. Germline CDR1 is LNHDA and CDR2 is SQIVND (reference sequence). The V gene end was trimmed by 5 bases and the J gene end by 10 bases; junction bases not matched to a gene: 10. The CDR3 DNA follows: TGTGCCAGTAGTCACCGGGCCCCAGGGGGAAAACTGTTTTTT. The encoded protein is CASSHRAPGGKLFF.

The rearrangement uses TRBV6-1 and TRBJ1-1; D remains ambiguous. The CDR3 runs to 13 residues. V dropped 2 bases and J dropped 2 bases, with 6 bases sitting between them. Per germline, CDR1 MNHNS and CDR2 SASEGT. As DNA, the CDR3 is TGTGCCAGCAGTGAATCGATAAACACTGAAGCTTTCTTT. Amino acids: CASSESINTEAFF.

V usage is TRBV6-5 and J usage is TRBJ1-1; D remains unclear. V dropped 2 bases and J dropped 3 bases, with 10 bases sitting between them. The CDR3 loop spans 14 amino acids. Germline V CDR1 and CDR2: MNHEY, SVGAGI. The CDR3 region is CASSYRRSHTEAFF. The CDR3 coding sequence is TGTGCCAGCAGTTACCGACGGTCGCACACTGAAGCTTTCTTT.

CDR3 sequence: CASSMDEVGTKLGNQPQHF. DNA for the CDR3: TGTGCCAGTAGTATGGATGAGGTAGGGACTAAACTTGGCAATCAGCCCCAGCATTTT. The chain uses TRBV19 and TRBJ1-5, with D possibly being TRBD1 (5 bases). With 3 bases removed from V and 2 bases from J, the gap between germline ends came to 23 bases. The germline V gene encodes CDR1 LNHDA and CDR2 SQIVND (reference sequence). The CDR3 sequence is 19 residues long. Supplemented by reference TRBV19 and TRBJ1-5, the full variable domain reads DGGITQSPKYLFRKEGQNVTLSCEQNLNHDAMYWYRQDPGQGLRLIYYSQIVNDFQKGDIAEGYSVSREKKESFPLTVTSAQKNPTAFYLCASSMDEVGTKLGNQPQHFGDGTRLSIL.

The chain links TRBV9 to TRBJ1-1; 7 bases fit TRBD1. V lost 4 bases and J lost 5; bases outside the gene matches: 11. Germline V gene data show CDR1 as SGDLS and CDR2 as YYNGEE. The CDR3 has 15 amino acids. DNA of the CDR3: TGTGCCAGCAGCTCACGGCCGGGACAGTTGACTGAAGCTTTCTTT. It specifies CASSSRPGQLTEAFF. Supplemented by reference TRBV9 and TRBJ1-1, the full variable domain reads DSGVTQTPKHLITATGQRVTLRCSPRSGDLSVYWYQQSLDQGLQFLIQYYNGEERAKGNILERFSAQQFPDLHSELNLSSLELGDSALYFCASSSRPGQLTEAFFGQGTRLTVV.

This chain connects TRBV27 to TRBJ1-1; D perhaps matches TRBD1 (5 bases). CDR1 is MNHEY and CDR2 is SMNVEV in the germline V gene (reference sequence). V dropped 8 bases and J dropped 5 bases, with 9 bases sitting between them. This CDR3 has 11 residues. The CDR3 nucleotides are TGTGCCAGCGCGGGGGGGACTGAAGCTTTCTTT. It specifies CASAGGTEAFF.

In its sample, this clone was seen a few times. The rearrangement uses TRBV6-1 and TRBJ1-6; TRBD1 aligns across 10 bases. V was pared by 4 bases and J by 7 bases, with 10 bases of the junction left unmatched. Germline V gives CDR1 MNHNS, CDR2 SASEGT. This CDR3 contains 17 residues. The CDR3 nucleotides read TGTGCCAGCAGTGGTGGGACAGGGGAAGTGAGGAATTCACCCCTCCACTTT. Its protein product is CASSGGTGEVRNSPLHF.